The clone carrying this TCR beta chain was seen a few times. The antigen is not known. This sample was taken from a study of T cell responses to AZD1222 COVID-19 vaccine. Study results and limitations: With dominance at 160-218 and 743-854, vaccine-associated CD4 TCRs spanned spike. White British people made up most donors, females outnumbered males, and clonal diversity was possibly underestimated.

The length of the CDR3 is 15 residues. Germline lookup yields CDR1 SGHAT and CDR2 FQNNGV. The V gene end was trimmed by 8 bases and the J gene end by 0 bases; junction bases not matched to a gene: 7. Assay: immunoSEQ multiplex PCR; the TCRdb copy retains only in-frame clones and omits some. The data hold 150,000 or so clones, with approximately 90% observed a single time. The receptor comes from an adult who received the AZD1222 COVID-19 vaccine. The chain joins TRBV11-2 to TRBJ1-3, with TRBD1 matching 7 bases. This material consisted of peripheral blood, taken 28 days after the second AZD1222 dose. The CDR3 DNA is TGTGCCAGCGGGGGCAGGGGGGCCTCTGGAAACACCATATATTTT. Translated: CASGGRGASGNTIYF. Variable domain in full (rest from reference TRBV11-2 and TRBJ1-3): EAGVAQSPRYKIIEKRQSVAFWCNPISGHATLYWYQQILGQGPKLLIQFQNNGVVDDSQLPKDRFSAERLKGVDSTLKIQPAKLEDSAVYLCASGGRGASGNTIYFGEGSWLTVV.